Below are 17 T cell receptor beta chains sequenced from a single sample in a study of cytomegalovirus exposure and HLA in healthy donors. The PCR was carried out with 60 Vbeta primers and 13 Jbeta primers. Assay used: immunoSEQ multiplex PCR; TCRdb lists only in-frame clones, some missing. This sample has over 100,000 clones, with roughly 68% found just once. The material sequenced was PBMCs. These TCRs come from a woman aged 25 to 39 in good health and CMV-seronegative.

J is TRBJ1-6 and V is TRBV27, with D perhaps TRBD1 (5 bases). Germline V gene sequence: CDR1 MNHEY, CDR2 SMNVEV (reference sequence). The V end was cut by 1 base, the J end by 5 bases, with 12 bases between. The CDR3 totals 16 residues. CDR3 in amino acids: CASSLLGGGDNSPLHF. The DNA of the CDR3 is TGTGCCAGCAGTTTATTGGGGGGGGGTGATAATTCACCCCTCCACTTT.

In DNA form, the CDR3 reads TGCGCCAGCAATCAGGGGGCGGTTGACTATGGCTACACCTTC. Its translation: CASNQGAVDYGYTF. The V call is TRBV10-2, the J call TRBJ1-2, with TRBD1 matching over 8 bases. With V trimmed by 7 bases and J by 3 bases, 7 bases remained unmatched. The CDR3 covers 14 residues. Per the germline V gene, CDR1 is WSHSY and CDR2 is SAAADI.

The chain joins TRBV6-1 to TRBJ2-3; possibly TRBD2 for D (6 bases). The CDR3 is 15 amino acids. Trimming took off 3 bases at V and 0 bases at J, with 10 bases between the two ends. Per the germline V gene, CDR1 is MNHNS and CDR2 is SASEGT. The CDR3 sequence: CASSEGAGSTDTQYF. CDR3 DNA sequence: TGTGCCAGCAGTGAGGGAGCGGGTAGCACAGATACGCAGTATTTT.

This clone was observed a few times. The rearrangement uses TRBV7-2 and TRBJ2-1, with 9 bases aligning to TRBD1. Germline trimming cut 0 bases from V and 7 bases from J; bases unmatched to any gene: 4. Germline-derived CDR1 and CDR2 are SGHTA and FQGNSA. The CDR3 has 15 amino acids. The CDR3 nucleotides read TGTGCCAGCAGCTTAGCTGGACAGGGGTTGAATGAGCAGTTCTTC. It encodes CASSLAGQGLNEQFF.

V usage is TRBV9 and J usage is TRBJ2-1, with 7 positions matching TRBD2. CDR3 size: 13 residues. The V gene's germline CDR1 is SGDLS and CDR2 YYNGEE. V shed 4 bases, J shed 9 bases, and the junction held 7 bases outside the gene matches. CDR3 coding DNA: TGTGCCAGCAGCCCACGGGAGCGGGGTGAGCAGTTCTTC. Its protein is CASSPRERGEQFF.

V and J are TRBV5-1 and TRBJ1-4; 11 nucleotides agree with TRBD1. The CDR3 loop spans 14 amino acids. CDR1 is SGHRS and CDR2 is YFSETQ in the germline V gene. V shed 4 bases, J shed 8 bases, and the junction held 4 bases outside the gene matches. Written as DNA, the CDR3 is TGCGCCAGCAGCCCCGGGACAGGGGGAGAAAAACTGTTTTTT. Translating gives CASSPGTGGEKLFF.

As regards this clone: Other DNA sequences from this sample encode an identical CDR3 as well. CDR3 nucleotides: TGTGCCAGCAGCGTAGGACTAGCGGTACCCTACGAGCAGTACTTC. This codes for CASSVGLAVPYEQYF. V is TRBV9 and J is TRBJ2-7; 9 bases match TRBD2. Germline CDR1 and CDR2: SGDLS and YYNGEE. The CDR3 totals 15 residues. With 0 bases clipped from V and 2 bases from J, the junction kept 3 bases outside the gene matches.

A few counts support this clone. The genes are TRBV16 and TRBJ2-2; 8 bases map to TRBD2. This CDR3 is built from 16 residues. Germline V gene sequence: CDR1 KGHSY, CDR2 FQNENV. Unmatched junction bases numbered 10, after V lost 4 bases and J lost 6 bases. In nucleotides, the CDR3 is TGTGCCAGCAGCCGGGCGAGCGGGAGTGTTGCCGGGGAGCTGTTTTTT. Translated, it gives CASSRASGSVAGELFF.

This clone is a singleton in its sample. J is TRBJ1-2 and V is TRBV10-3; the match to TRBD1 covers 11 bases. The germline CDR1 and CDR2 sequences are ENHRY and SYGVKD. The CDR3 loop spans 14 amino acids. Losses at the gene ends were 10 bases for V and 5 bases for J; bases not matched to a gene: 9. In nucleotides, the CDR3 is TGTGCCAGCCAGTGGGGGACAGGGGGATATGGCTACACCTTC. It yields the protein CASQWGTGGYGYTF.

The chain links TRBV30 to TRBJ2-7, with 14 bases aligning to TRBD2. Per the germline V gene, CDR1 is GTSNPN and CDR2 is SVGIG (reference sequence). The trim removed 2 bases at V and 8 bases at J, leaving 5 bases unmatched. This CDR3 contains 14 residues. The CDR3 region is CAWSSGLAGAQQYF. DNA of the CDR3: TGTGCCTGGAGTTCGGGACTAGCGGGAGCCCAGCAGTACTTC.

This chain joins TRBV6-1 and TRBJ2-7, with TRBD2 matching 12 bases. The ends lost 4 bases at V and 6 bases at J; junction bases unmatched: 10. This CDR3 is built from 16 residues. The germline V gene encodes CDR1 MNHNS and CDR2 SASEGT. CDR3 residues: CASSGWASGRAAEQYF. Here the CDR3 DNA reads TGTGCCAGCAGTGGTTGGGCTAGCGGGAGGGCGGCCGAGCAGTACTTC.

This clone was found a few times. This chain uses TRBV2 with TRBJ1-1; D may be TRBD1 (6 bases). CDR3 length equals 13 residues. From germline, CDR1 is SNHLY and CDR2 FYNNEI. Trimming took off 4 bases at V and 11 bases at J, with 17 bases between the two ends. CDR3: CASSGRTDDSAFF. In DNA form, the CDR3 reads TGTGCCAGCAGTGGACGGACAGACGACTCTGCTTTCTTT.

The V gene is TRBV29-1, the J gene TRBJ2-5; 8 bases are a match to TRBD1. J was trimmed by 3 bases and V by 5 bases; bases with no gene match: 2. The CDR3 loop spans 12 amino acids. CDR1 is SQVTM, CDR2 ANQGSEA, per germline. In nucleotides, the CDR3 is TGCAGCGTTCTGGACAGGGAAGAGACCCAGTACTTC. The encoded protein is CSVLDREETQYF.

J is TRBJ2-5 and V is TRBV27; TRBD1 aligns across 8 bases. The CDR3 is made up of 17 amino acids. V dropped 2 bases and J dropped 3; count of bases not matched to a gene: 11. In germline, CDR1 is MNHEY, CDR2 SMNVEV (reference sequence). The CDR3 DNA reads as TGTGCCAGCAGTTTAAGAAGGGGGGACAGGCGAAAAGAGACCCAGTACTTC. Amino acids: CASSLRRGDRRKETQYF.

This chain links TRBV6-6 with TRBJ1-1, with a possible D match to TRBD1 (6 bases). CDR3 length: 13 residues. Germline lookup yields CDR1 MNHNY and CDR2 SVGAGI (reference sequence). Trimming took off 7 bases at V and 4 bases at J, with 13 bases between the two ends. For the CDR3, the DNA is TGTGCCAGCATCCGGGGAGGGGGCACTGAAGCTTTCTTT. Residues: CASIRGGGTEAFF.

The chain has TRBV7-9 and TRBJ2-3; 9 nucleotides agree with TRBD2. Looked up from germline, CDR1 is SEHNR and CDR2 is FQNEAQ (reference sequence). The CDR3 covers 17 residues. V shed 3 bases and J 1 base; nucleotides not matched to a gene: 8. DNA for the CDR3: TGTGCCAGCAGCTTGGGGGCTAGCGGGAAGGGCACAGATACGCAGTATTTT. Translating it yields CASSLGASGKGTDTQYF.

This clone was observed a few times. The V and J genes are TRBV5-1 and TRBJ2-7, with 15 positions matching TRBD2. Germline trimming cut 0 bases from V and 2 bases from J; bases unmatched to any gene: 6. The CDR3 has 18 amino acids. Germline CDR1 and CDR2: SGHRS and YFSETQ. This chain's CDR3 is CASSLEGLAGGSPYEQYF. The CDR3 DNA follows: TGCGCCAGCAGCTTGGAGGGACTAGCGGGAGGATCCCCCTACGAGCAGTACTTC.